The source of this T cell receptor (beta chain) is a study of blood T cell repertoires in COVID-19. Per the original methods: Reference gene primers were amplified, and this amplification served to estimate nucleated cell counts. The repertoire was sequenced with immunoSEQ multiplex PCR; TCRdb's copy has only in-frame clones and lacks some. V and J calls and clone size are those listed in that table; D and trimming were worked out from the DNA. The repertoire holds under 200,000 clones, with more than 75% as singletons. Germline-derived CDR1 and CDR2 are MDHEN and SYDVKM. This CDR3 is built from 13 residues. V was clipped by 5 bases and J by 7 bases, with 14 bases between them. This clone showed up just once.

The chain has TRBV28 and TRBJ1-2; possible D gene TRBD1, 5 bases. This clonotype was sampled from a woman aged 70 to 79 with COVID-19, enrolled during active disease. The sample taken for sequencing was peripheral blood. The CDR3 bases are TGTGCCAGCAGTGAACAGGTGTTAGCTGGCTACACCTTC. Translation gives CASSEQVLAGYTF.